This T cell receptor beta chain was identified during a study of identifying expanded T cells in peripheral blood. Study-wide results and caveats: Technical replicates showed about 1.2 changed clones; around two weeks about 16; four weeks 19. Across healthy donors, higher total template counts meant significantly greater approximately two-week count variance.

On this clone itself: The antigen remains undetermined.

Assay used: immunoSEQ multiplex PCR; TCRdb lists only in-frame clones, some missing. The table shows tens of thousands of clones, with 80% to 90% occurring only once. Collection occurred without any documented infections or immune events in donors. V was clipped by 4 bases and J by 8 bases; unmatched bases: 6. The length of the CDR3 is 14 residues. CDR1 and CDR2 (germline): SGHRS, YFSETQ. The chain recombines TRBV5-1 with TRBJ1-4; TRBD1 agrees at 9 bases. Sequencing was done on a sample of blood. This sequence was found in a person aged 18-70 years in good health. As DNA, the CDR3 is TGCGCCAGCAGCCTGGACAGGGGTGGGGAAAAACTGTTTTTT. Its protein is CASSLDRGGEKLFF.